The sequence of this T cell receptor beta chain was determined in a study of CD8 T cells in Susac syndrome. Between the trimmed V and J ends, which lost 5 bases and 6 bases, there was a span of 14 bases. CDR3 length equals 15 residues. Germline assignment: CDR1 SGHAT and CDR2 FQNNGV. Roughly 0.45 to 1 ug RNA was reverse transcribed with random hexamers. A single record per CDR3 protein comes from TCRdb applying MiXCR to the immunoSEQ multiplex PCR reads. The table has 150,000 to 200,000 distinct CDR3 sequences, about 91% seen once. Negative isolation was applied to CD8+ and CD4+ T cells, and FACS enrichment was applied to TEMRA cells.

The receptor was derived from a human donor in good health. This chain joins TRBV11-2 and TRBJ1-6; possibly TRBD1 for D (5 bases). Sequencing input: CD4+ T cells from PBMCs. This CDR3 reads CASSQQTAFNSPLHF. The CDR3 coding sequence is TGTGCCAGCAGCCAACAGACAGCGTTTAATTCACCCCTCCACTTT.